These 9 T cell receptor beta chains came from one sample sequenced in a study of T cells after yellow fever vaccination. In TCRdb, the 5' RACE reads were re-called with MiXCR into one record per CDR3 protein. Here the sample spans hundreds of thousands of distinct CDR3 sequences, about 17% being singletons. The sequencing used PBMCs, collected before the yellow fever booster vaccination. These receptors originate from a man in his late teens or twenties who received the YFV17D yellow fever vaccine.

The rearrangement joins TRBV10-3 to TRBJ2-1; tentatively, D is TRBD2 (5 bases). Germline V gene data show CDR1 as ENHRY and CDR2 as SYGVKD. The V gene lost 8 bases and the J gene lost 2 bases, with 10 bases spanning the gap. This CDR3 is 13 amino acids long. The DNA for the CDR3 is TGTGCCATCGAGGGTGGGGCCTACAATGAGCAGTTCTTC. Translation gives CAIEGGAYNEQFF.

The chain is built from TRBV6-6 and TRBJ1-2, with D maybe TRBD1 (6 bases). Germline CDR1 reads MNHNY; CDR2 reads SVGAGI (reference sequence). V dropped 6 bases and J dropped 4 bases, with 18 bases sitting between them. This CDR3 comprises 15 residues. The CDR3 region has the DNA TGTGCCAGCAGGGGGGCATTAGACGTTGGCTATGGCTACACCTTC. Translating gives CASRGALDVGYGYTF.

This chain links TRBV7-2 with TRBJ2-7; tentative D call: TRBD2 (5 bases). Trimming removed 3 bases at V and 4 bases at J, with 13 bases between. Germline CDR1 reads SGHTA; CDR2 reads FQGNSA. CDR3 length: 14 residues. The CDR3 DNA is TGTGCCAGCAGCTTTGGCGCAGAGGGTTACGAGCAGTACGTC. Its protein product is CASSFGAEGYEQYV.

A few counts support this clonotype. The chain recombines TRBV9 with TRBJ1-6, with D hard to call. From germline, CDR1 is SGDLS and CDR2 YYNGEE. The CDR3 runs 14 residues. V was trimmed by 7 bases and J by 4 bases, leaving 12 bases between them. This chain's CDR3 is CASGEIGYNSPLHF. In DNA, the CDR3 is TGTGCCAGCGGGGAGATCGGGTATAATTCACCCCTCCACTTT.

The gene calls are TRBV12-3 or TRBV12-4 and TRBJ1-3, with D unresolved. The CDR3 runs 12 residues. The CDR3 nucleotides are TGTGCTACCAAACAGTCTGGAAACACCATATATTTT. Translated, it gives CATKQSGNTIYF.

This clonotype was seen repeatedly, ten times or more. The rearrangement joins TRBV7-9 to TRBJ1-3; TRBD1 agrees at 10 bases. The CDR3 spans 15 residues. CDR1 is SEHNR, CDR2 FQNEAQ, per germline (reference sequence). Trimming took 5 bases from V and 2 from J; bases not matched to a gene: 3. The CDR3 loop reads CASSLTGGTGNTIYF. CDR3 DNA: TGTGCCAGCAGCCTGACAGGGGGCACTGGAAACACCATATATTTT.

This clonotype was detected a few times. V is TRBV27 and J is TRBJ2-3; no firm D call. CDR3 length: 14 residues. Trimming removed 5 bases at V and 1 base at J, with 10 bases between. Germline lookup yields CDR1 MNHEY and CDR2 SMNVEV (reference sequence). The CDR3 bases are TGTGCCAGCAGTCCCATTGGGGGCACAGATACGCAGTATTTT. Translation: CASSPIGGTDTQYF.

The V and J genes are TRBV2 and TRBJ2-4; the D is unclear. The V gene lost 1 base and the J gene lost 0 bases, with 13 bases spanning the gap. Germline V gene data show CDR1 as SNHLY and CDR2 as FYNNEI. The CDR3 sequence is 17 residues long. CDR3 nucleotides: TGTGCCAGCAGTGAAGGGCAACTATGGCTAGCCAAAAACATTCAGTACTTC. Its protein product is CASSEGQLWLAKNIQYF.

The chain combines TRBV5-1 with TRBJ2-2; 11 bases are a match to TRBD1. Germline CDR1 and CDR2: SGHRS and YFSETQ. The CDR3 has 21 amino acids. V lost 2 bases, J lost 0 bases, and 15 bases stayed unmatched. The CDR3 reads CASSLRRDRGGFRANTGELFF. CDR3 coding DNA: TGCGCCAGCAGCTTACGCCGGGACAGGGGGGGGTTCCGCGCGAACACCGGGGAGCTGTTTTTT.